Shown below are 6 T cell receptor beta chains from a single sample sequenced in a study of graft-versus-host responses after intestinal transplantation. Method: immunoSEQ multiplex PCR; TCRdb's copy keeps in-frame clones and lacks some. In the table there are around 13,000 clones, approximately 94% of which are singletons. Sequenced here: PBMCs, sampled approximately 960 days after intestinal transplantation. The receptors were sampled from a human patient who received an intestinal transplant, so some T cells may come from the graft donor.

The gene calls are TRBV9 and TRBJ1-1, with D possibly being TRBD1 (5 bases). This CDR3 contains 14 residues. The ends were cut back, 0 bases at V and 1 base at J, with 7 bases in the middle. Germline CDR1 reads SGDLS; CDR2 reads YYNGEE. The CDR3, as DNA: TGTGCCAGCAGCGTAGTGCAGGGGAACACTGAAGCTTTCTTT. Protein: CASSVVQGNTEAFF.

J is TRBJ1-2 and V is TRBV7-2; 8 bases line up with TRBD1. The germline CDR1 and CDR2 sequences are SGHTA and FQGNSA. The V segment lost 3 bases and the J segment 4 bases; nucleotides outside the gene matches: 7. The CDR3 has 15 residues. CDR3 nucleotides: TGTGCCAGCAGCTTCCAAACAGGGGGAGGCTATGGCTACACCTTC. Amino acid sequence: CASSFQTGGGYGYTF.

The CDR3 loop reads CASSQTGDGYTF. CDR3 in DNA: TGTGCCAGCAGCCAGACAGGGGATGGCTACACCTTC. The genes are TRBV7-6 and TRBJ1-2, with TRBD1 matching over 8 bases. The length of the CDR3 is 12 residues. The J segment lost 6 bases and the V segment lost 5 bases, leaving 2 bases of the junction unmatched. Per the germline V gene, CDR1 is SGHVS and CDR2 is FNYEAQ.

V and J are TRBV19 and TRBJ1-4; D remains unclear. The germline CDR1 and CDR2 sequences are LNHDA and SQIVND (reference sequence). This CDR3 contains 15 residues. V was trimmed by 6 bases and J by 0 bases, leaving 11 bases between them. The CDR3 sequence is CASSRQVATNEKLFF. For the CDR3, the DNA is TGTGCCAGTAGCCGCCAGGTTGCAACTAATGAAAAACTGTTTTTT.

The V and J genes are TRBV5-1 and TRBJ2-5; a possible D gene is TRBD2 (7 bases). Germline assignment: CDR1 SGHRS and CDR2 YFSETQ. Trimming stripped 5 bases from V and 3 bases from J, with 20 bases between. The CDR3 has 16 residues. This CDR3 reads CASRSNVAGAEETQYF. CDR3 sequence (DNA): TGCGCCAGCAGATCTAATGTGGCGGGGGCAGAAGAGACCCAGTACTTC.

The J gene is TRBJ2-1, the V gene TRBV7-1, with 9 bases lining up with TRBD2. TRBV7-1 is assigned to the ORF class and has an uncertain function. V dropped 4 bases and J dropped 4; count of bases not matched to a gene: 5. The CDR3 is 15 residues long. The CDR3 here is CASSLGTSPYNEQFF. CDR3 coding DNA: TGTGCCAGCAGCTTAGGGACTAGCCCGTACAATGAGCAGTTCTTC.